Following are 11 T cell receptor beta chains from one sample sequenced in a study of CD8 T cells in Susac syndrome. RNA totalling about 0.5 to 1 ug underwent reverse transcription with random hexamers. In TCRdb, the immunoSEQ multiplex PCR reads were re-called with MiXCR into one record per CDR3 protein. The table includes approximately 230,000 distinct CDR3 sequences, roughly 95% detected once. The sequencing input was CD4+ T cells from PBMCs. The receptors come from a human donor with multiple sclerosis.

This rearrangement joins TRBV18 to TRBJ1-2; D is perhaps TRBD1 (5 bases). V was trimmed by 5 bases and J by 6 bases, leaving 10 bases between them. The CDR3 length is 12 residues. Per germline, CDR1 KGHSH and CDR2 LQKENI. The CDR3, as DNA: TGTGCCAGCTCATTCGGGACGGATGGCTACACCTTC. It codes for CASSFGTDGYTF. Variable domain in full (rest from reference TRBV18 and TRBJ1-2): NAGVMQNPRHLVRRRGQEARLRCSPMKGHSHVYWYRQLPEEGLKFMVYLQKENIIDESGMPKERFSAEFPKEGPSILRIQQVVRGDSAAYFCASSFGTDGYTFGSGTRLTVV.

Here the CDR3 DNA reads TGTGCCAGCAGCCAACTCCTGGCAGCCTCTGGGGCCAACGTCCTGACTTTC. Translated: CASSQLLAASGANVLTF. V and J are TRBV3-1 and TRBJ2-6; D not certain. Germline V gene data show CDR1 as LGHDT and CDR2 as YNNKEL (reference sequence). The CDR3 length is 17 residues. V gave up 2 bases and J gave up 0 bases, with 11 bases separating them.

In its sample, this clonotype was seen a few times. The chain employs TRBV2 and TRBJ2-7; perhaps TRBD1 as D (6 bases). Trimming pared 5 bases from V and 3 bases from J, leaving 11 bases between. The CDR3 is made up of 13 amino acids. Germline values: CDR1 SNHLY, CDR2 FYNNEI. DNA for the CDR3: TGTGCCAGCAGTCGGGACACACTCTACGAGCAGTACGTC. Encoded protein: CASSRDTLYEQYV.

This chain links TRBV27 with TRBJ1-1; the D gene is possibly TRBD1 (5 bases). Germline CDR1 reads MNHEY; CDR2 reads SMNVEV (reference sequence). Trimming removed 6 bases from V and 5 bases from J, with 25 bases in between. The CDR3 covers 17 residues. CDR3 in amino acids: CASSAAGLTFRRTEAFF. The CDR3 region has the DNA TGTGCCAGCAGCGCCGCAGGGTTAACGTTTCGGCGGACTGAAGCTTTCTTT.

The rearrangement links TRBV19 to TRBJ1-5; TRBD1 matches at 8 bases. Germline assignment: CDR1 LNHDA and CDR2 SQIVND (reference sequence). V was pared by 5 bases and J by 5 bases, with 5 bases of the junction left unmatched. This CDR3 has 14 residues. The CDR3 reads CASSVTGGDQPQHF. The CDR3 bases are TGTGCCAGTAGTGTTACAGGGGGTGATCAGCCCCAGCATTTT.

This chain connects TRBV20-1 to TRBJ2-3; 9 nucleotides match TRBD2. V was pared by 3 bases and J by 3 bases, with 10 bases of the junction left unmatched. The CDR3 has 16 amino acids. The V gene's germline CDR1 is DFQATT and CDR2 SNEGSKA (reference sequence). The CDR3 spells CSASVGLAGSTDTQYF. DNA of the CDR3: TGCAGTGCTAGCGTCGGGCTAGCGGGATCTACAGATACGCAGTATTTT.

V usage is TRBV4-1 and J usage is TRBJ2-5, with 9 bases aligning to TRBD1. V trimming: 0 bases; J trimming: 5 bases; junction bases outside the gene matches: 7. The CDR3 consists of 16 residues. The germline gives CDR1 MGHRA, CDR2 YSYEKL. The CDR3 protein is CASSQDGQGRRETQYF. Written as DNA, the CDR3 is TGCGCCAGCAGCCAAGATGGACAGGGGAGGAGGGAGACCCAGTACTTC.

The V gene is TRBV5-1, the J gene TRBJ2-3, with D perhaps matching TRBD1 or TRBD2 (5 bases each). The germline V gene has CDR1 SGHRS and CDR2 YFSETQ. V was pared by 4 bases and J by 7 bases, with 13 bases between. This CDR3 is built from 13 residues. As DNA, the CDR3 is TGCGCCAGCAGCCTACAGGACGGGAATACGCAGTATTTT. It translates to CASSLQDGNTQYF.

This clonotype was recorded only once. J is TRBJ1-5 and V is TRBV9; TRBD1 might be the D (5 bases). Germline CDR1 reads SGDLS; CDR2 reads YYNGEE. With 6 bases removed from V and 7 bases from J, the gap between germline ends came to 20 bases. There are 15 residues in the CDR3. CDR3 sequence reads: CASTKKREWDQPQHF. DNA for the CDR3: TGTGCCAGCACCAAAAAACGGGAGTGGGACCAGCCCCAGCATTTT.

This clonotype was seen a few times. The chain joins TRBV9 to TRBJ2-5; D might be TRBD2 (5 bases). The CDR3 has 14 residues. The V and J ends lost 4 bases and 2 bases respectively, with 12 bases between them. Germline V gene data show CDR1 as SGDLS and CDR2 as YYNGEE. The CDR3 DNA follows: TGTGCCAGCAGCCTCGGTGTAGCGCAAGAGACCCAGTACTTC. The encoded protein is CASSLGVAQETQYF.

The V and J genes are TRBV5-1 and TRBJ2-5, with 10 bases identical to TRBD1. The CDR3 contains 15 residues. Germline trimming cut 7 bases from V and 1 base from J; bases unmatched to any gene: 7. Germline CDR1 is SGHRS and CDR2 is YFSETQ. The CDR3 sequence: CASGEGTGVQETQYF. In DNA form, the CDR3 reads TGCGCCAGCGGGGAGGGGACAGGGGTCCAAGAGACCCAGTACTTC.